Listed below are T cell receptor beta chains from one sample, sequenced in a study of identical twins. TCRdb re-derived calls from the 5' RACE reads in MiXCR, one entry per CDR3 protein. The repertoire holds some 600,000 distinct CDR3 sequences, with about 7.6% as singletons. Separately, the same data were catalogued under a study of yellow fever vaccine responses in identical twins.

The specimen sequenced was PBMCs. Source of these receptors: a woman between 18 and 29 years old in good health. CDR3s leave out the opening cysteine and the closing phenylalanine or tryptophan.

TRBJ2-2 | TRBV7-2 | ASNSKGGGTGELF
TRBJ2-5 | TRBV9 | ASSVAGGQGARETQY
TRBJ2-7 | TRBV10-3 | AISGGTGRWVPYEQY
TRBJ1-5 | TRBV2 | ASSESLQPKYNSNQPQH
TRBJ2-6 | TRBV5-1 | ASSGRTGESSGANVLT
TRBJ2-1 | TRBV20-1 | SAREDHYNEQF
TRBJ1-4 | TRBV11-2 | ASSFRGLANEKLF
TRBJ1-5 | TRBV28 | ASTGDRANQPQH
TRBJ2-1 | TRBV19 | ASKAGNLEGNEQF
TRBJ1-1 | TRBV7-9 | ASSPGRQNTEAF
TRBJ2-2 | TRBV12-3/TRBV12-4 | ASSRSGLNTGELF
TRBJ2-7 | TRBV5-1 | ASSFGQGAYEHY
TRBJ2-6 | TRBV29-1 | SVDPGTGANVLT
TRBJ1-3 | TRBV10-2 | ASSPGPKLTSGNTIY
TRBJ2-3 | TRBV7-9 | ASREGARRDTQY
TRBJ1-6 | TRBV7-9 | ALGESSYNSPLH
TRBJ2-5 | TRBV15 | ATSRDLNKETQY
TRBJ2-5 | TRBV6-1 | ASSRTRQAKETQY
TRBJ2-3 | TRBV6-6 | AVGGDTDTQY
TRBJ2-5 | TRBV29-1 | SVEKHLQETQY
TRBJ2-7 | TRBV7-6 | ASSKSTSYEQY
TRBJ2-3 | TRBV20-1 | SARDLLAGDADTQY
TRBJ2-7 | TRBV20-1 | SARRTGVDEQY
TRBJ2-2 | TRBV7-3 | ASSLTSRELF
TRBJ2-1 | TRBV29-1 | SVGSQRGGSYNEQF
TRBJ2-7 | TRBV9 | ASSPRASGSYEQY
TRBJ2-1 | TRBV10-3 | AIGAATGTGDNEQF
TRBJ2-1 | TRBV7-9 | ASSGTTESSYNEQF
TRBJ2-5 | TRBV6-5 | ASNWQTQETQY
TRBJ1-6 | TRBV12-3/TRBV12-4 | ASSLDASYNSPLH
TRBJ1-5 | TRBV20-1 | SASAAEKVLSNQPQH
TRBJ2-1 | TRBV20-1 | SARTGESYNEQF
TRBJ1-5 | TRBV5-1 | ASSLDVTGSGQPQH
TRBJ2-3 | TRBV6-4 | ASSLASGGAIDTQY
TRBJ2-1 | TRBV10-3 | AISDSGTGHNEQF
TRBJ2-1 | TRBV4-2 | ASSQDRLVSDEQF
TRBJ2-2 | TRBV24-1 | ATSSRGPGGAGELF